Presented here are 22 T cell receptor beta chains from one specimen sequenced in a study of blood T cell repertoires in COVID-19. This table comes from immunoSEQ multiplex PCR, and its TCRdb copy is limited to in-frame clones, with some not included. This sample has fewer than 20,000 clones, with under 95% found just once. Sequencing was carried out using peripheral blood. The receptors come from a human donor in a cohort sampled during active COVID-19.

This chain connects TRBV7-9 to TRBJ2-5, with 9 bases aligning to TRBD1. J lost 5 bases, V lost 10 bases, and 14 bases had no gene match. The V gene's germline CDR1 is SEHNR and CDR2 FQNEAQ (reference sequence). CDR3 length equals 15 residues. The CDR3 is CATNNQGQGRETQYF. The CDR3 nucleotides are TGTGCCACCAATAACCAGGGACAGGGCCGGGAGACCCAGTACTTC.

This clone was seen a few times. The rearrangement links TRBV29-1 to TRBJ1-2; weak D call: TRBD1 (6 bases). The CDR3 has 13 residues. Trimming removed 0 bases from V and 4 bases from J, with 9 bases in between. CDR1 SQVTM and CDR2 ANQGSEA come from the germline V gene. CDR3 in DNA: TGCAGCGTTGAAGATAGGACAGCCTATGGCTACACCTTC. It translates to CSVEDRTAYGYTF.

The J gene is TRBJ1-2, the V gene TRBV24-1; the D is unclear. The V gene lost 4 bases and the J gene lost 4 bases, with 6 bases spanning the gap. The germline V gene has CDR1 KGHDR and CDR2 SFDVKD. The CDR3 is 12 amino acids. CDR3 in DNA: TGTGCCACCAGTGACTACAGCTATGGCTACACCTTC. Amino acid sequence: CATSDYSYGYTF.

V gene TRBV5-1 combines with J gene TRBJ2-5; D gene ambiguous. This CDR3 spans 15 amino acids. Germline V gene sequence: CDR1 SGHRS, CDR2 YFSETQ. With 0 bases removed from V and 2 bases from J, the gap between germline ends came to 11 bases. The DNA for the CDR3 is TGCGCCAGCAGCTTGGCTGCCCAGTATCAAGAGACCCAGTACTTC. Encoded protein: CASSLAAQYQETQYF.

The CDR3 sequence: CASSVPSTGSGANVLTF. The CDR3 DNA reads as TGTGCCAGCAGCGTTCCTAGCACGGGGTCTGGGGCCAACGTCCTGACTTTC. This rearrangement joins TRBV7-2 to TRBJ2-6; tentative D call: TRBD2 (5 bases). V was shortened by 5 bases and J by 1 base, with 15 bases between the two germline ends. Germline V lookup: CDR1 SGHTA, CDR2 FQGNSA. The CDR3 totals 17 residues. The full variable domain, rest sourced from reference TRBV7-2 and TRBJ2-6, is GAGVSQSPSNKVTEKGKDVELRCDPISGHTALYWYRQSLGQGLEFLIYFQGNSAPDKSGLPSDRFSAERTGGSVSTLTIQRTQQEDSAVYLCASSVPSTGSGANVLTFGAGSRLTVL.

V usage is TRBV11-2 and J usage is TRBJ2-7; 11 bases map to TRBD2. V trimming: 5 bases; J trimming: 5 bases; junction bases outside the gene matches: 11. CDR1 and CDR2 (germline): SGHAT, FQNNGV. The CDR3 has 16 residues. The CDR3 loop is CASSPRLAGGRDEQYF. CDR3 in DNA: TGTGCCAGCAGCCCGCGGCTAGCGGGAGGACGGGACGAGCAGTACTTC.

The CDR3, as DNA: TGTGCCAGCAGTGAACCCCCCGGGACAGGGGCCGGAGAGCAGTACTTC. Protein product: CASSEPPGTGAGEQYF. The rearrangement links TRBV6-1 to TRBJ2-7; 10 bases match TRBD1. The V and J ends lost 2 bases and 7 bases, in that order; junction bases with no gene match: 11. Germline V CDR1 and CDR2: MNHNS, SASEGT. The CDR3 sequence is 16 residues long.

This clone has just one count. The chain is built from TRBV24-1 and TRBJ2-1, with 7 bases matching TRBD2. The CDR3 length is 16 residues. Germline V gene data show CDR1 as KGHDR and CDR2 as SFDVKD. V shed 5 bases, J shed 3 bases, and the junction held 9 bases outside the gene matches. In DNA form, the CDR3 reads TGTGCCACCAGTGGGGCCACCGGCGGGGGCTACAATGAGCAGTTCTTC. Protein: CATSGATGGGYNEQFF.

The rearrangement joins TRBV5-1 to TRBJ2-1; TRBD2 is a possible D gene (5 bases). The CDR3 consists of 16 residues. In germline, CDR1 is SGHRS, CDR2 YFSETQ. V lost 0 bases and J lost 9, with 19 bases in between. CDR3 protein: CASSLEPPGISVEQFF. CDR3 bases: TGCGCCAGCAGCTTGGAGCCCCCGGGAATCTCGGTTGAGCAGTTCTTC. Full variable domain (remainder filled in from reference TRBV5-1 and TRBJ2-1): KAGVTQTPRYLIKTRGQQVTLSCSPISGHRSVSWYQQTPGQGLQFLFEYFSETQRNKGNFPGRFSGRQFSNSRSEMNVSTLELGDSALYLCASSLEPPGISVEQFFGPGTRLTVL.

The genes are TRBV27 and TRBJ2-7; 12 nucleotides line up with TRBD2. J lost 5 bases, V lost 1 base, and 6 bases had no gene match. The CDR3 spans 16 residues. The germline CDR1 and CDR2 sequences are MNHEY and SMNVEV (reference sequence). The CDR3 here is CASSLYPSGGGNEQYF. CDR3 in DNA: TGTGCCAGCAGTTTATACCCTAGCGGGGGGGGAAACGAGCAGTACTTC.

In DNA form, the CDR3 reads TGTGCCAGCTCACCCCAAGAGGGGACAGGGGACCGCGTTGGCTACACCTTC. Protein sequence: CASSPQEGTGDRVGYTF. The V and J genes are TRBV18 and TRBJ1-2, with 10 bases fitting TRBD1. After removal of 3 bases from V and 7 bases from J, the junction contained 14 bases not matched to a gene. Germline V gene data show CDR1 as KGHSH and CDR2 as LQKENI. This CDR3 is 17 amino acids long.

This clone occurred once. The V call is TRBV5-5, the J call TRBJ1-4; the D gene is possibly TRBD1 (6 bases). This CDR3 has 17 residues. Trimming cost V 1 base and J 3 bases, with 16 bases left between them. Germline values: CDR1 SGHKS, CDR2 YYEKEE (reference sequence). This CDR3 is CASSLKFQGLPNEKLFF. In nucleotides, the CDR3 is TGTGCCAGCAGCTTGAAGTTCCAGGGGCTACCTAATGAAAAACTGTTTTTT. Full variable domain (missing parts from reference TRBV5-5 and TRBJ1-4): DAGVTQSPTHLIKTRGQQVTLRCSPISGHKSVSWYQQVLGQGPQFIFQYYEKEERGRGNFPDRFSARQFPNYSSELNVNALLLGDSALYLCASSLKFQGLPNEKLFFGSGTQLSVL.

V gene TRBV6-5 combines with J gene TRBJ1-2, with D uncertain. This CDR3 spans 14 amino acids. The germline V gene has CDR1 MNHEY and CDR2 SVGAGI. V lost 8 bases, J lost 7 bases, and 20 bases lay in between. The CDR3 DNA reads as TGTGCCAGCGTGGGAGAGGGCTTATTCGCTGGCTACACCTTC. It specifies CASVGEGLFAGYTF.

The chain joins TRBV6-2 or TRBV6-3 to TRBJ2-7, with D maybe TRBD2 (6 bases). The CDR3 sequence is 16 residues long. Germline CDR1 is MNHEY and CDR2 is SVGEGT. The V and J ends lost 4 bases and 3 bases respectively, with 19 bases between them. CDR3 in DNA: TGTGCCAGCAGTTCCTTTAAGGCTAGCGCAGGCTACGAGCAGTACTTC. This codes for CASSSFKASAGYEQYF.

The chain couples TRBV18 to TRBJ2-7; 9 positions agree with TRBD1. There are 15 residues in the CDR3. The V segment lost 0 bases and the J segment 10 bases; nucleotides outside the gene matches: 10. Germline V gene lookup returns CDR1 KGHSH and CDR2 LQKENI. The CDR3 spells CASSPPTGQGSSQYF. For the CDR3, the DNA is TGTGCCAGCTCACCACCGACAGGACAGGGGTCATCCCAGTACTTC.

This clone is a singleton in its sample. The genes are TRBV5-1 and TRBJ1-5, with TRBD1 as a possible D gene (5 bases). The CDR3 runs 16 residues. The germline V and J ends were trimmed by 0 bases and 0 bases, with 10 bases remaining between them. The V gene's germline CDR1 is SGHRS and CDR2 YFSETQ. CDR3 in amino acids: CASSLGGGNSNQPQHF. CDR3 coding DNA: TGCGCCAGCAGCTTGGGCGGGGGGAATAGCAATCAGCCCCAGCATTTT. Using reference TRBV5-1 and TRBJ1-5 for the parts outside the CDR3, the full variable domain is KAGVTQTPRYLIKTRGQQVTLSCSPISGHRSVSWYQQTPGQGLQFLFEYFSETQRNKGNFPGRFSGRQFSNSRSEMNVSTLELGDSALYLCASSLGGGNSNQPQHFGDGTRLSIL.

The rearrangement links TRBV9 to TRBJ1-6; D is undetermined. Trimming removed 4 bases at V and 0 bases at J, with 14 bases between. CDR3 size: 17 residues. CDR1 and CDR2 (germline): SGDLS, YYNGEE. The CDR3 DNA follows: TGTGCCAGCAGCCCCTCAATTCCCAGCTCCTATAATTCACCCCTCCACTTT. Translation gives CASSPSIPSSYNSPLHF.

V gene TRBV6-1 combines with J gene TRBJ1-5; the D gene is possibly TRBD1 (5 bases). The V end lost 2 bases, the J end lost 1 base, and 6 bases lay between the germline ends. CDR1 is MNHNS, CDR2 SASEGT, per germline. The length of the CDR3 is 14 residues. As DNA, the CDR3 is TGTGCCAGCAGTGAACAGGGAAGCAATCAGCCCCAGCATTTT. This encodes CASSEQGSNQPQHF.

This clone was seen only once. The CDR3 region is CASSPRPGGLDTQYF. Here the CDR3 DNA reads TGTGCCAGCTCACCAAGGCCGGGAGGGCTTGATACGCAGTATTTT. V and J are TRBV18 and TRBJ2-3; 8 nucleotides line up with TRBD2. The ends lost 2 bases at V and 6 bases at J; junction bases unmatched: 7. Germline loops: CDR1 KGHSH, CDR2 LQKENI. CDR3 length: 15 residues.

The chain is built from TRBV3-1 (or the pseudogene TRBV3-2) and TRBJ1-3; unclear D gene. CDR1 is LGHDT and CDR2 is YNNKEL in the germline V gene (reference sequence). Trimming pared 4 bases from V and 0 bases from J, leaving 10 bases between. The CDR3 length is 15 residues. The CDR3 bases are TGTGCCAGCAGCCTCCTTTCGAGCTCTGGAAACACCATATATTTT. Encoded protein: CASSLLSSSGNTIYF.

The chain combines TRBV7-2 with TRBJ2-7; D may be TRBD2 (5 bases). V was clipped by 4 bases and J by 6 bases, with 10 bases between them. The CDR3 is made up of 12 amino acids. The germline V gene has CDR1 SGHTA and CDR2 FQGNSA. The DNA for the CDR3 is TGTGCCAGCAGCTCCCACCGGGGCGAGCAGTACTTC. Protein product: CASSSHRGEQYF.

This rearrangement joins TRBV19 to TRBJ1-3; no firm D call. The CDR3 has 16 amino acids. Trimming removed 4 bases at V and 0 bases at J, with 13 bases between. Germline CDR1 is LNHDA and CDR2 is SQIVND (reference sequence). Here the CDR3 reads CASSTLPRSSGNTIYF. CDR3 DNA sequence: TGTGCCAGTAGTACCCTCCCTAGAAGCTCTGGAAACACCATATATTTT.